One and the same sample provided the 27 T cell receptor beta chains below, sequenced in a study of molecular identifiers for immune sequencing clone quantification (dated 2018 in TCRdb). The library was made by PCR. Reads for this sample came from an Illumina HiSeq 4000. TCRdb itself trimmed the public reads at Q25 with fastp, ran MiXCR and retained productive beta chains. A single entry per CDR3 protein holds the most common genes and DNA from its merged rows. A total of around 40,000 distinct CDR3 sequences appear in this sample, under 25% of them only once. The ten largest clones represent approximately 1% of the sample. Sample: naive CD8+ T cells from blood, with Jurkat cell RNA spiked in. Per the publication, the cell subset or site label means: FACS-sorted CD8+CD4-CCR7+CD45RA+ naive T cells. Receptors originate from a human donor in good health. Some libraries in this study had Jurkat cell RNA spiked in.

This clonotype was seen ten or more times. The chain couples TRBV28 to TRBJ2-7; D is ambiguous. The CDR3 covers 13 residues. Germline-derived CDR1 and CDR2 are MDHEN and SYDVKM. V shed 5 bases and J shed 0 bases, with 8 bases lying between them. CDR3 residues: CASSGVGSYEQYF. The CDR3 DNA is TGTGCCAGCAGTGGGGTGGGCTCCTACGAGCAGTACTTC.

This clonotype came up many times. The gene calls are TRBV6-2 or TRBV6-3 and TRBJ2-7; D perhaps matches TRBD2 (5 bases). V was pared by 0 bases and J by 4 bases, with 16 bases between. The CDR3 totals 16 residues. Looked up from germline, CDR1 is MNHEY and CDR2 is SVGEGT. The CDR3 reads CASSYSIIEGEYEQYF. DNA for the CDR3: TGTGCCAGCAGTTACTCGATCATTGAGGGAGAATACGAGCAGTACTTC.

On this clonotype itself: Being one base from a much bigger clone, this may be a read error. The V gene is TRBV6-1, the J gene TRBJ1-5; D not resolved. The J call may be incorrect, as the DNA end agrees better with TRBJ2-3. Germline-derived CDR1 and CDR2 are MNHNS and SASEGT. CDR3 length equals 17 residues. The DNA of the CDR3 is TGTGCCAGCAGTCCCGATGATCCAGCGTATAGCAATCAGCCCCAGTATTTT. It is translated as CASSPDDPAYSNQPQYF.

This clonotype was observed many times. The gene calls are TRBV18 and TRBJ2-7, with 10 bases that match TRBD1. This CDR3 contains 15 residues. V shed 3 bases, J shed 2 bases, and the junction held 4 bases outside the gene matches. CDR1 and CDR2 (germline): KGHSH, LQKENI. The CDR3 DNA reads TGTGCCAGCTCACCGGGGACAGGGGACACCTACGAGCAGTACTTC. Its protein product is CASSPGTGDTYEQYF.

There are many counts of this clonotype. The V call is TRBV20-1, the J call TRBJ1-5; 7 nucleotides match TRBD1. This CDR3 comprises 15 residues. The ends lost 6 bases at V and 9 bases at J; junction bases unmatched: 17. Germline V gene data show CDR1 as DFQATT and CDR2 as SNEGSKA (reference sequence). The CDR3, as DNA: TGCAGTGCCGCCCGGGACAGCGAACCCGGTCGGCCCCAGCATTTT. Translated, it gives CSAARDSEPGRPQHF.

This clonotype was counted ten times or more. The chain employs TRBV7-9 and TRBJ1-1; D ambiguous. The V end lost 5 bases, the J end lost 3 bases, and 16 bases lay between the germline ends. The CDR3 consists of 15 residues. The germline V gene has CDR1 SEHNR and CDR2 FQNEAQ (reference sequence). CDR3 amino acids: CASSPTSRPYTEAFF. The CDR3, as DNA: TGTGCCAGCAGCCCCACATCAAGACCATACACTGAAGCTTTCTTT.

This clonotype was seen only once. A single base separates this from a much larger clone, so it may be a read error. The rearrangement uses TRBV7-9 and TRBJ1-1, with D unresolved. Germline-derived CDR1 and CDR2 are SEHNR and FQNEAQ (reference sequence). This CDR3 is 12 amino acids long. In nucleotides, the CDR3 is TGTGCCAGGAGCTTTTGGCGGGCTGAAGCTTTCTTT. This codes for CARSFWRAEAFF.

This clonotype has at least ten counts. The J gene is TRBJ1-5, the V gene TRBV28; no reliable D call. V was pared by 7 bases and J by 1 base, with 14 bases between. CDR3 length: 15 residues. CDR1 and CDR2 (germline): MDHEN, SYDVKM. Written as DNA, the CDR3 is TGTGCCAGCAACCCTTGGGAGTCCAGCAATCAGCCCCAGCATTTT. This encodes CASNPWESSNQPQHF.

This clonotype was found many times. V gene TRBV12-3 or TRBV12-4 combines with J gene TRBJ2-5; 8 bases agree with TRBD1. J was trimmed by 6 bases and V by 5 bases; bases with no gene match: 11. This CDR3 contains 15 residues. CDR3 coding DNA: TGTGCCAGCAGTCCCCGGACAGGGCCTTCAAAGACCCAGTACTTC. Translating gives CASSPRTGPSKTQYF.

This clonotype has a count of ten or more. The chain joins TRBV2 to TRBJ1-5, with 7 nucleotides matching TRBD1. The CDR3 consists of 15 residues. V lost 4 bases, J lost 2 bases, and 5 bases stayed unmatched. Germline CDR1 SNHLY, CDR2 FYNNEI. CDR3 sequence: CASSVYTGGNQPQHF. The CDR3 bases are TGTGCCAGCAGTGTCTATACAGGGGGCAATCAGCCCCAGCATTTT.

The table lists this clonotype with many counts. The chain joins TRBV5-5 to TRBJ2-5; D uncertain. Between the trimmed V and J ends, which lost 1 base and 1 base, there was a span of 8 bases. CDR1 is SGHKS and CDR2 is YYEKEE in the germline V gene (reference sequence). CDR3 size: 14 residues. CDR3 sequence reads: CASSLKGTQETQYF. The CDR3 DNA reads TGTGCCAGCAGCTTGAAAGGTACCCAAGAGACCCAGTACTTC.

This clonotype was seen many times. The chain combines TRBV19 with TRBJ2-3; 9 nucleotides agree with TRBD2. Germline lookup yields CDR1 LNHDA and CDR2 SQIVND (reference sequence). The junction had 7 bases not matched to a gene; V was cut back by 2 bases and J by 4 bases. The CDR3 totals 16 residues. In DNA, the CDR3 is TGTGCCAGTAGTATATACCAAGCTAGCGGGGCAGATACGCAGTATTTT. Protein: CASSIYQASGADTQYF.

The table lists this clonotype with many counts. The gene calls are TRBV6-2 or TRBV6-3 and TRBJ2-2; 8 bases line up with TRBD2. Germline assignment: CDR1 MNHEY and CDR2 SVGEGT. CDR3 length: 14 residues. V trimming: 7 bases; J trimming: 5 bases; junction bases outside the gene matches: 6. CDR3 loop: CASNVLAGTGELFF. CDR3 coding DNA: TGTGCCAGCAACGTTTTAGCGGGAACCGGGGAGCTGTTTTTT.

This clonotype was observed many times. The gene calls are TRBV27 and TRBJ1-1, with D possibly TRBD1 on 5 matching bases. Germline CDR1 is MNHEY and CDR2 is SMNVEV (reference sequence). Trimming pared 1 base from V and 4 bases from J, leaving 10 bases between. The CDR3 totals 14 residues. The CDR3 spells CASSLFSGGTEAFF. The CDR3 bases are TGTGCCAGCAGTTTATTTTCGGGGGGCACTGAAGCTTTCTTT.

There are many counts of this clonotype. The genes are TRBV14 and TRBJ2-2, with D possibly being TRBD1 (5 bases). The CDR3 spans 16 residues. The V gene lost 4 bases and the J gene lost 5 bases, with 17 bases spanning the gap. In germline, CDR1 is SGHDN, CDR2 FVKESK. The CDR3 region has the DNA TGTGCCAGCAGCCGCGGTTGGGGCGCTGGGACCGGGGAGCTGTTTTTT. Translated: CASSRGWGAGTGELFF.

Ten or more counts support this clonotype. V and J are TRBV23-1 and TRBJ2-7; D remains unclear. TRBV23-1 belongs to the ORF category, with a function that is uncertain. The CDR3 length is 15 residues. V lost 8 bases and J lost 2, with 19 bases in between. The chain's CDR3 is CASPRRATTTYEQYF. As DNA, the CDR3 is TGCGCCAGCCCGCGAAGGGCCACTACTACCTACGAGCAGTACTTC.

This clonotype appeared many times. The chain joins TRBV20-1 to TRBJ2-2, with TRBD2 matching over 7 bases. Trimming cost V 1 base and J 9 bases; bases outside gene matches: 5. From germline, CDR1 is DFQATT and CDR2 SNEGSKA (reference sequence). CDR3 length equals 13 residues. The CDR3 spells CSARGGGSRELFF. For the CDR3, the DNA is TGCAGTGCTAGAGGGGGGGGGAGTAGGGAGCTGTTTTTT.

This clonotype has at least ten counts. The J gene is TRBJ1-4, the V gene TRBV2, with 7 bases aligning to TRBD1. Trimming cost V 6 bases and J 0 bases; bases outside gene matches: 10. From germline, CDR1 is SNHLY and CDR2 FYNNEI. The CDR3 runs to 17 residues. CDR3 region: CASSKAPGQTTNEKLFF. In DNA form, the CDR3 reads TGTGCCAGCAGCAAAGCACCGGGACAGACAACTAATGAAAAACTGTTTTTT. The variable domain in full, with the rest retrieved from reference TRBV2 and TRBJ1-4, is EPEVTQTPSHQVTQMGQEVILRCVPISNHLYFYWYRQILGQKVEFLVSFYNNEISEKSEIFDDQFSVERPDGSNFTLKIRSTKLEDSAMYFCASSKAPGQTTNEKLFFGSGTQLSVL.

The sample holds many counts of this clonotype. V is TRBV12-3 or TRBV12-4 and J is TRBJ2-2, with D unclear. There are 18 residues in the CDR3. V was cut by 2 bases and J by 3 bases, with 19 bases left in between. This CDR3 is CASSLSSDTFLDTGELFF. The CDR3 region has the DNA TGTGCCAGCAGTTTATCTTCCGACACCTTTCTTGACACCGGGGAGCTGTTTTTT.

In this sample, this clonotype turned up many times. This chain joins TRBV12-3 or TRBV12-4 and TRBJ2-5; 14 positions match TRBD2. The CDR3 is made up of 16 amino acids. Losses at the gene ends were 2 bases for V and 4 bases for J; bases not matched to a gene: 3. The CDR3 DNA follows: TGTGCCAGCAGTTTACGACTAGCGGGGGGGCCAGAGACCCAGTACTTC. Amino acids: CASSLRLAGGPETQYF.

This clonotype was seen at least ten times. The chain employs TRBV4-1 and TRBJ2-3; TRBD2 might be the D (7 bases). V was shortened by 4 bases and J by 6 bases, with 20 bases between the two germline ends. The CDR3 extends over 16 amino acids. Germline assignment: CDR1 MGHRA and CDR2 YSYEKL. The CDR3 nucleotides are TGCGCCAGCAGCCGGGGGGGCAGGGGAAATGTGGATACGCAGTATTTT. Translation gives CASSRGGRGNVDTQYF.

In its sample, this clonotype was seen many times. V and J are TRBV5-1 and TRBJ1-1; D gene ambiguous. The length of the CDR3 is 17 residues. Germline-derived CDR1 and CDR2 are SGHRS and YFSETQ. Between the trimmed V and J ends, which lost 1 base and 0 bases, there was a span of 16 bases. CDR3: CASSLTGGSSMNTEAFF. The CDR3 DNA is TGCGCCAGCAGCTTGACGGGAGGCAGTTCCATGAACACTGAAGCTTTCTTT.

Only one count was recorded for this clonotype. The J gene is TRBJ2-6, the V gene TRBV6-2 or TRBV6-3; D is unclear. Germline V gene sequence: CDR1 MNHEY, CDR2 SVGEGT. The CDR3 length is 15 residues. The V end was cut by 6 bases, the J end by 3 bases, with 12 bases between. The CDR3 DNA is TGTGCCAGCAGCCCTCAAGACTTTGGGGCCAACGTCCTGACTTTC. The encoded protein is CASSPQDFGANVLTF.

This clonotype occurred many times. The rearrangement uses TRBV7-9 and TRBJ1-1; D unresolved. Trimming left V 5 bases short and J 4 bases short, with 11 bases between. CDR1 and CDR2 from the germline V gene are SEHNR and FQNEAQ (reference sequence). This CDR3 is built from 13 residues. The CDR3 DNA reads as TGTGCCAGCAGCCCGTTATTGGGCACTGAAGCTTTCTTT. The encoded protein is CASSPLLGTEAFF.

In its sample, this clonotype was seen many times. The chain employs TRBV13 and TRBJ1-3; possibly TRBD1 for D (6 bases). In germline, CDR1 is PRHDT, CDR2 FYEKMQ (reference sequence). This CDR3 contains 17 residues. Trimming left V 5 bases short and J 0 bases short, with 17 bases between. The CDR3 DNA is TGTGCCAGCAGCCCGGATTTGGGGGGCAACTCTGGAAACACCATATATTTT. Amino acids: CASSPDLGGNSGNTIYF. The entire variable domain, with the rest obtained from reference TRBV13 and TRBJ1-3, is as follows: AAGVIQSPRHLIKEKRETATLKCYPIPRHDTVYWYQQGPGQDPQFLISFYEKMQSDKGSIPDRFSAQQFSDYHSELNMSSLELGDSALYFCASSPDLGGNSGNTIYFGEGSWLTVV.

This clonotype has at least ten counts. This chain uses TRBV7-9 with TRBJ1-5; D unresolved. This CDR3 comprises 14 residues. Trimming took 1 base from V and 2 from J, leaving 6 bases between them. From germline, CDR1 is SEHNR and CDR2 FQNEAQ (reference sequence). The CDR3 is CASSLEGGNQPQHF. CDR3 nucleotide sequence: TGTGCCAGCAGCTTAGAAGGAGGCAATCAGCCCCAGCATTTT.

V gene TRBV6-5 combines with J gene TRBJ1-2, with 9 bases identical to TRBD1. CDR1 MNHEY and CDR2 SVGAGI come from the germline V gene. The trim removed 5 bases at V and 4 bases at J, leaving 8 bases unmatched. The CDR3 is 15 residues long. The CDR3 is CASSPQGAAAYGYTF. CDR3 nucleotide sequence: TGTGCCAGCAGTCCACAGGGGGCAGCCGCCTATGGCTACACCTTC.